Presented here are 2 T cell receptor beta chains from one specimen sequenced in a study of Ad26.COV2.S vaccination and SARS-CoV-2 variants. The protocol was immunoSEQ multiplex PCR, while the TCRdb copy is restricted to in-frame clones and leaves out a portion. The table has about 390,000 clones, 92% seen once; the top ten hold around 1.7%. The treatment denotes: roughly 20 received Ad26.COV2.S at low or high dose, single or two shots; roughly 5 received placebo; per-sample allocation not given. The samples were gathered on day 63 after the first injection of vaccine or placebo. The sequenced sample was peripheral blood, obtained in a trial of Ad26.COV2.S vaccine versus placebo. These receptors were taken from a person aged 18-60 years who received the Ad26.COV2.S COVID-19 vaccine or a placebo.

The rearrangement joins TRBV5-8 to TRBJ1-4; the match to TRBD1 covers 10 bases. The ends lost 5 bases at V and 5 bases at J; junction bases unmatched: 12. The CDR3 consists of 17 residues. The germline CDR1 and CDR2 sequences are SGHTS and YDEGEE. CDR3 loop: CASRLWISGQGNEKLFF. In nucleotides, the CDR3 is TGTGCCAGCAGACTTTGGATCTCGGGACAGGGGAATGAAAAACTGTTTTTT.

The CDR3 reads CASSLGPGSTDTQYF. DNA of the CDR3: TGTGCCAGCAGCTTGGGCCCAGGGTCCACAGATACGCAGTATTTT. This chain links TRBV5-4 with TRBJ2-3; a weak D match, TRBD1 (5 bases). CDR3 length: 15 residues. Trimming shortened V by 0 bases and J by 2 bases, and 10 bases separated the two germline ends. The germline gives CDR1 SGHNT, CDR2 YYREEE (reference sequence).